This T cell receptor beta chain was recovered during a study of graft-versus-host responses after intestinal transplantation. Libraries were prepared by immunoSEQ multiplex PCR; TCRdb keeps only in-frame clonotypes and omits some of them. The table lists 5,100 or so clones, about a quarter of them singletons, with around 3% in the top ten. The CDR3 loop spans 15 amino acids. V lost 1 base and J lost 4, with 12 bases in between. Germline CDR1 SGHNT, CDR2 YENEEA. Study results and limitations: GvH clones occurred in recipient marrow; some first appeared in ileum or blood. Early post-transplant declines in HvG were associated with peak levels of circulating GvH clones.

This clone was seen more than once but under ten times. Researchers sorted proliferating CFSE-low CD3+CD4+ and CD3+CD8+ responders once the reaction had finished. The chain couples TRBV11-3 to TRBJ2-3; D remains unclear. The specimen was alloreactive CD4+ T cells from a mixed lymphocyte reaction culture, collected before transplantation. Noted subset: CFSE-low proliferating T cells sorted from roughly 6-day pre-transplant mixed lymphocyte reaction (GvH or HvG direction). The sequence derives from a human patient who was an organ donor for intestinal transplantation. The CDR3 spells CASSLGVGGADTQYF. The CDR3 DNA is TGTGCCAGCAGCTTAGGTGTAGGCGGAGCAGATACGCAGTATTTT.